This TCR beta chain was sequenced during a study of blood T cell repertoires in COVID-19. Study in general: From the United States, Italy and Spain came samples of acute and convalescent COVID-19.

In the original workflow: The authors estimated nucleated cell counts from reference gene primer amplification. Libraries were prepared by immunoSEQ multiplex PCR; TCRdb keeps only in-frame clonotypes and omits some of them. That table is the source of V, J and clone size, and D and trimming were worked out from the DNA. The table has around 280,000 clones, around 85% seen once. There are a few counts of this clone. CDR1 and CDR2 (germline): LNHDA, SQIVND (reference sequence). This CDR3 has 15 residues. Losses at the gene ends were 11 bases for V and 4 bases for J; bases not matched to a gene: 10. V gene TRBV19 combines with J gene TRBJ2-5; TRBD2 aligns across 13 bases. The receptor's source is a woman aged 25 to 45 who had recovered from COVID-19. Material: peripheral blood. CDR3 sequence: CASSGTSGTGETQYF. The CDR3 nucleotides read TGTGCCTCCTCCGGGACTAGCGGGACGGGAGAGACCCAGTACTTC.